Below, 11 T cell receptor beta chains from the same sample are listed, as sequenced in a study of cytomegalovirus exposure and HLA in healthy donors. Sequenced by immunoSEQ multiplex PCR; TCRdb stores in-frame clones only, minus some. The sample yields under 250,000 clones, about 81% seen once. The sequenced sample consisted of PBMCs. All receptors derive from a woman aged 30 to 39 in good health and CMV-seronegative.

The chain links TRBV19 to TRBJ1-2, with 7 bases matching TRBD1. V lost 5 bases, J lost 8 bases, and 14 bases stayed unmatched. In germline, CDR1 is LNHDA, CDR2 SQIVND (reference sequence). This CDR3 is 15 amino acids long. CDR3 in amino acids: CASSWRGQTLRGYTF. As DNA, the CDR3 is TGTGCCAGTAGTTGGCGGGGACAGACCCTTAGGGGCTACACCTTC.

The chain has TRBV15 and TRBJ1-2, with D possibly matching TRBD1 (5 bases). The CDR3 spans 15 residues. Germline CDR1 is LNHNV and CDR2 is YYDKDF (reference sequence). The V and J ends lost 1 base and 5 bases respectively, with 14 bases between them. CDR3 region: CATSRVTLEGYGYTF. The CDR3 bases are TGTGCCACCAGCAGAGTAACACTGGAGGGGTATGGCTACACCTTC.

The chain uses TRBV2 and TRBJ1-4; 8 bases match TRBD1. Per the germline V gene, CDR1 is SNHLY and CDR2 is FYNNEI. After removal of 8 bases from V and 5 bases from J, the junction contained 7 bases not matched to a gene. The CDR3 length is 14 residues. As DNA, the CDR3 is TGTGCCAGCTTGGACAGGGTACGGAATGAAAAACTGTTTTTT. Translation: CASLDRVRNEKLFF.

The table lists this clone with a count of one. V is TRBV18 and J is TRBJ2-5; TRBD2 agrees at 8 bases. The CDR3 has 18 amino acids. Germline-derived CDR1 and CDR2 are KGHSH and LQKENI. Trimming took 0 bases from V and 4 from J; bases not matched to a gene: 13. In DNA, the CDR3 is TGTGCCAGCTCACCACCGAAGAGCGGGAGTCGCTTGCGAGAGACCCAGTACTTC. Translated: CASSPPKSGSRLRETQYF.

This chain links TRBV18 with TRBJ1-2; 7 bases agree with TRBD1. There are 15 residues in the CDR3. V was pared by 0 bases and J by 4 bases, with 5 bases of the junction left unmatched. The germline gives CDR1 KGHSH, CDR2 LQKENI. CDR3 coding DNA: TGTGCCAGCTCACCACCCGACAGGGACGCCTATGGCTACACCTTC. Protein product: CASSPPDRDAYGYTF.

The CDR3 DNA is TGTGCCAGCAGTCCCCGACAGGGGGCTTACGGTAATTCACCCCTCCACTTT. Residues: CASSPRQGAYGNSPLHF. The V call is TRBV28, the J call TRBJ1-6; TRBD1 matches 10 bases. Trimming took 5 bases from V and 6 from J; bases not matched to a gene: 10. The CDR3 runs 17 residues. Germline V gene data show CDR1 as MDHEN and CDR2 as SYDVKM.

Details on this clone: This specimen includes other DNA sequences encoding the same CDR3. The V gene is TRBV30, the J gene TRBJ2-7; tentative D call: TRBD2 (6 bases). V gave up 0 bases and J gave up 6 bases, with 15 bases separating them. This CDR3 is 14 amino acids long. Germline V gives CDR1 GTSNPN, CDR2 SVGIG (reference sequence). Here the CDR3 reads CAWSVHGGTVEQYF. The CDR3, as DNA: TGTGCCTGGAGTGTACATGGGGGGACGGTCGAGCAGTACTTC.

About this clone itself: One end of the junction is discordant with germline, which a read error may explain. This chain links TRBV7-3 with TRBJ1-2, with TRBD1 identical over 7 bases. Germline CDR1 SGHTA, CDR2 FQGTGA. The CDR3 has 17 residues. The CDR3 nucleotides are TGTGCCAGCAGCCTAACCGGGACAGACGTTACTAACTATGGCTACACCTTC. It codes for CASSLTGTDVTNYGYTF.

The chain carries TRBV29-1 and TRBJ2-2; D is perhaps TRBD1 (6 bases). Trimming took off 7 bases at V and 3 bases at J, with 18 bases between the two ends. The germline V gene has CDR1 SQVTM and CDR2 ANQGSEA. The CDR3 contains 15 residues. Written as DNA, the CDR3 is TGCAGCGCCAGGGGCCCTATAGGGGACACCGGGGAGCTGTTTTTT. It yields the protein CSARGPIGDTGELFF.

The J gene is TRBJ1-2, the V gene TRBV5-8; possible D gene TRBD1, 6 bases. CDR3 size: 13 residues. Germline assignment: CDR1 SGHTS and CDR2 YDEGEE. The ends were cut back, 5 bases at V and 5 bases at J, with 13 bases in the middle. CDR3 nucleotide sequence: TGTGCCAGCAGTCACGACAGGCAGTATGGCTACACCTTC. This sequence encodes CASSHDRQYGYTF.

J is TRBJ1-4 and V is TRBV5-1; TRBD1 matches 11 bases. This CDR3 is 17 amino acids long. V was clipped by 4 bases and J by 3 bases; unmatched bases: 8. Germline lookup yields CDR1 SGHRS and CDR2 YFSETQ. As DNA, the CDR3 is TGCGCCAGCAGCCCAGGACAGGGGGCGTTTCCTAATGAAAAACTGTTTTTT. This codes for CASSPGQGAFPNEKLFF.